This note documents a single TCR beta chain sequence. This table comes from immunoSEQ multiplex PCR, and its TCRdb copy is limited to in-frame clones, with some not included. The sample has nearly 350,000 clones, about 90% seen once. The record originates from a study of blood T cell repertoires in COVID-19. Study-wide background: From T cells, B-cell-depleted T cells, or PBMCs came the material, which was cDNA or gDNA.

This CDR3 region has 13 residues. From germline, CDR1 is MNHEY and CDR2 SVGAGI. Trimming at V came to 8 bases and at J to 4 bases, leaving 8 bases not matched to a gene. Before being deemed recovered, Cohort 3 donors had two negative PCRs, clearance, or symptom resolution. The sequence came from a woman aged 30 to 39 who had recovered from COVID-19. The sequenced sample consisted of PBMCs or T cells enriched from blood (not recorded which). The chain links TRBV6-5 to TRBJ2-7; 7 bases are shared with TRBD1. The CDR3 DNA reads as TGTGCCAGCCATTCAGGGGGTCGGTACGAGCAGTACTTC. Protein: CASHSGGRYEQYF.